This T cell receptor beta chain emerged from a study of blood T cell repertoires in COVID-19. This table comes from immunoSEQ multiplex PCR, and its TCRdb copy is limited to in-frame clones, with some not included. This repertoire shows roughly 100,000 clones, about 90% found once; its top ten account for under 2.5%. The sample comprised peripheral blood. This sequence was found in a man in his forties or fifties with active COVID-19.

The CDR3 nucleotides are TGTGCCAGTAGTAGGAGCCCGGGGGATACGCAGTATTTT. Translation: CASSRSPGDTQYF. This chain links TRBV19 with TRBJ2-3, with D possibly TRBD2 on 5 matching bases. The germline CDR1 and CDR2 sequences are LNHDA and SQIVND (reference sequence). The germline V and J ends were trimmed by 4 bases and 6 bases, with 11 bases remaining between them. The CDR3 length is 13 residues.